The 6 T cell receptor beta chains reported below all come from one sample, sequenced in a study of cytomegalovirus exposure and HLA in healthy donors. With 60 Vbeta and 13 Jbeta primers, the PCR was carried out. Sequencing used immunoSEQ multiplex PCR; TCRdb keeps in-frame clones, though not all of them. This sample has about 20,000 clones, with 60% to 80% found just once. The sequencing sample was made of PBMCs. These receptor sequences come from a man aged 55 to 70 in good health and CMV-seronegative.

This clone was detected a few times. The chain joins TRBV6-5 to TRBJ2-4, with 8 bases lining up with TRBD2. The CDR3 length is 16 residues. Trimming at V came to 4 bases and at J to 0 bases, leaving 5 bases not matched to a gene. Looked up from germline, CDR1 is MNHEY and CDR2 is SVGAGI. The CDR3 DNA reads as TGTGCCAGCAGTTTCGCGGGAGGACTAGCCAAAAACATTCAGTACTTC. This sequence encodes CASSFAGGLAKNIQYF.

The chain employs TRBV16 and TRBJ2-5; 7 bases match TRBD2. The CDR3 extends over 16 amino acids. V shed 2 bases, J shed 5 bases, and the junction held 11 bases outside the gene matches. Germline CDR1 reads KGHSY; CDR2 reads FQNENV. The chain's CDR3 is CASSQPGGRSGETQYF. CDR3 nucleotide sequence: TGTGCCAGCAGCCAACCTGGCGGGAGAAGTGGGGAGACCCAGTACTTC.

J is TRBJ2-7 and V is TRBV6-5; 9 bases are shared with TRBD1. The V and J ends lost 6 bases and 2 bases, in that order; junction bases with no gene match: 5. The length of the CDR3 is 14 residues. Germline-derived CDR1 and CDR2 are MNHEY and SVGAGI. The CDR3, as DNA: TGTGCCAGCAGGGGACAGGGCGTGACCTACGAGCAGTACTTC. The encoded protein is CASRGQGVTYEQYF.

The chain couples TRBV28 to TRBJ2-7; 8 bases match TRBD1. The junction had 12 bases not matched to a gene; V was cut back by 7 bases and J by 4 bases. CDR3 length equals 15 residues. CDR1 is MDHEN, CDR2 SYDVKM, per germline. CDR3 residues: CASTIPTGVGYEQYF. The CDR3 DNA is TGTGCCAGCACGATACCGACAGGGGTAGGGTACGAGCAGTACTTC.

This rearrangement joins TRBV11-3 to TRBJ2-2; D is perhaps TRBD2 (5 bases). CDR1 is SGHNT, CDR2 YENEEA, per germline. V lost 6 bases and J lost 2, with 10 bases in between. The CDR3 spans 14 residues. The CDR3: CASRPTGNTGELFF. The CDR3 bases are TGTGCCAGCAGGCCTACGGGAAACACCGGGGAGCTGTTTTTT.

This chain joins TRBV30 and TRBJ2-6; 8 bases are a match to TRBD1. J was trimmed by 3 bases and V by 1 base; bases with no gene match: 14. Germline V gives CDR1 GTSNPN, CDR2 SVGIG (reference sequence). The CDR3 loop spans 19 amino acids. The CDR3 spells CAWSADQLLTGVGANVLTF. CDR3 nucleotide sequence: TGTGCCTGGAGTGCGGACCAACTACTGACAGGGGTTGGGGCCAACGTCCTGACTTTC.